Sequencing of this T cell receptor beta chain was carried out in a study of immune evolution from preneoplasia to lung adenocarcinoma. Patients had resection in Japan or China between the mid-2010s and the late 2010s. Using immunoSEQ multiplex PCR, the repertoire was profiled, and TCRdb retains in-frame clones only, with some absent. The sample includes 3,500 or so clones, more than 40% of them seen just once. Sequencing input: FFPE normal lung tissue adjacent to the tumor. The source is a person aged 45 to 59 with lung adenocarcinoma.

Here the CDR3 reads CASSPQGGGAREDTQYF. DNA of the CDR3: TGTGCCAGCAGCCCCCAGGGCGGGGGGGCCCGGGAAGATACGCAGTATTTT. This rearrangement joins TRBV11-2 to TRBJ2-3; 9 bases agree with TRBD2. The V segment lost 5 bases and the J segment 5 bases; nucleotides outside the gene matches: 14. Germline assignment: CDR1 SGHAT and CDR2 FQNNGV. The CDR3 is 17 residues long.